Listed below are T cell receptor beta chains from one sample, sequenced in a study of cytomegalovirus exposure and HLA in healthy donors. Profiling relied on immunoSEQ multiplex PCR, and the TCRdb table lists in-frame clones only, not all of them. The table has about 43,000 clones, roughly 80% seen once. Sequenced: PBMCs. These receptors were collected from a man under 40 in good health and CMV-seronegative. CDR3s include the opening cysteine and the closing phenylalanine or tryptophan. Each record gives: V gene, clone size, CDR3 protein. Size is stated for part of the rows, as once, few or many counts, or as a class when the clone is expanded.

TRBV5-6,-,CASSLARETQYF
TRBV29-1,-,CSALAPQNIQYF
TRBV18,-,CASSLAGGVYNEQFF
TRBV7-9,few,CASSLEPSGTYEQYF
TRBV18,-,CASSPPAGGIGEQYF
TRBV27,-,CASSLFGRRQGVTQPQHF
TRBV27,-,CASSMRGQPQETQYF
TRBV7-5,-,CARSLVCGRALTDTQYF
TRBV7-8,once,CASSLNSGRARYEQYF
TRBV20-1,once,CSALKELPQFF
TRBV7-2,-,CASSPQAGQGNNEQFF
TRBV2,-,CASRPPGTSGTGELFF
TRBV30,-,CAWWGFYYGYTF
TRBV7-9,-,CASSLYAGGANEQFF
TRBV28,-,CASSFQGPYEQYF